Listed below are T cell receptor beta chains from one sample, sequenced in a study of human T cells and chemical hapten exposure. MiXCR was run by TCRdb on the RACE reads, yielding one entry per CDR3 protein. The sample has about 87,000 distinct CDR3 sequences, 9.6% seen once. The material was whole blood, obtained in connection with sensitization to the hapten diphenylcyclopropenone (DPC). The origin of the receptors is a woman in her forties with alopecia areata. Some clones in this sample may be carry-over from other donors' samples. CDR3s include the opening cysteine and the closing phenylalanine or tryptophan. Fields, in order: V gene, clone size, D gene, CDR3 length, J gene, CDR3 DNA, CDR3 protein. D genes are given only for firm matches. Rows give clone size only sometimes, using once, few, many, or a class for an expanded clone.

TRBV4-2,-,-,14,TRBJ2-7,TGTGCCAGCAGCCAAGGGGGGGACAGCTACGAGCAGTACTTC,CASSQGGDSYEQYF
TRBV10-3,many,TRBD1,14,TRBJ2-7,TGTGCCATCTCGGACAGGGGGCAACTCGACGAGCAGTACTTC,CAISDRGQLDEQYF
TRBV7-8,-,-,14,TRBJ2-7,TGTGCCAGCAGCTTGCAAGGATTATCCTACGAGCAGTACTTC,CASSLQGLSYEQYF
TRBV11-2,-,TRBD2,17,TRBJ2-3,TGTGCCAGCAGCTTAGATCGCGCTAGCGGGGCGGCAGATACGCAGTATTTT,CASSLDRASGAADTQYF
TRBV10-2,few,TRBD2,14,TRBJ2-3,TGCGCCAGCGCAGCGGGGGCCATCACAGATACGCAGTATTTT,CASAAGAITDTQYF
TRBV3-2,many,-,20,TRBJ2-1,TGTGCCAGCAGCCAAGAATGGCCCCGACTCGGGGTTAACTCCTACAATGAGCAGTTCTTC,CASSQEWPRLGVNSYNEQFF
TRBV29-1,many,-,15,TRBJ1-2,TGCAGCGTTGAAAACCCCTTCGGGGGGCAAGAGGGCTACACCTTC,CSVENPFGGQEGYTF
TRBV20-1,-,-,14,TRBJ1-5,TGCAGTGCTAGAAGGGGGGCTAGCAATCAGCCCCAGCATTTT,CSARRGASNQPQHF
TRBV7-2,-,TRBD2,16,TRBJ2-7,TGTGCCAGCAGCCCGGGACTAGCGGGGGGGAGGCACGAGCAGTACTTC,CASSPGLAGGRHEQYF
TRBV20-1,-,-,16,TRBJ1-1,TGCAGTGCTAGGGTGGGGGCGGCCTTCCGGAACACTGAAGCTTTCTTT,CSARVGAAFRNTEAFF
TRBV7-6,few,TRBD1,15,TRBJ1-2,TGTGCCAGCAGCCCCGTCGGGACAGGGAGGACTGGCTACACCTTC,CASSPVGTGRTGYTF
TRBV7-2,-,-,15,TRBJ2-7,TGTGCCAGCACGTCGGGCCTTCCCACTACTTACGAGCAGTACTTC,CASTSGLPTTYEQYF
TRBV5-4,many,-,12,TRBJ2-3,TGTGCCAGCAGCCCCCCTCGGGGTCCCCTGCATTTT,CASSPPRGPLHF
TRBV7-9,-,TRBD1,15,TRBJ2-7,TGTGCCAGCAGCCCGGACGGGACAGGGTTCAACGAGCAGTACTTC,CASSPDGTGFNEQYF
TRBV28,few,-,13,TRBJ2-4,TGTGCCAGCCGGTCGGCTACCAAAAACATTCAGTACTTC,CASRSATKNIQYF
TRBV3-1,few,-,15,TRBJ1-1,TGTGCCAGCAGCCAAGATATAACAGCTTTCGGCCAAGCTTTCTTT,CASSQDITAFGQAFF
TRBV6-2/TRBV6-3,many,-,13,TRBJ1-1,TGTGCCAGCAGTTTGGAGGCCAACACTGAAGCTTTCTTT,CASSLEANTEAFF
TRBV13,many,-,13,TRBJ2-7,TGTGCCAGCAGCTTAGGGATGCTAGAGGTTCGGTACTTC,CASSLGMLEVRYF
TRBV10-2,-,TRBD1,14,TRBJ1-1,TGCGCCAGCAGTGAGAGGGGACAGGCGGGCGGGGCTTTCTTT,CASSERGQAGGAFF
TRBV4-3,-,TRBD1,14,TRBJ2-7,TGCGCCAGCAGCTTGGACAGGTACTCCTACGAGCAGTACTTC,CASSLDRYSYEQYF
TRBV29-1,many,TRBD1,13,TRBJ1-1,TGCAGCGCCACACAGGGGAGGGGCCTTGAAGCTTTCTTT,CSATQGRGLEAFF
TRBV14,few,-,13,TRBJ2-7,TGTGCCAGCAGCCAACTAGCCACCCACGAGCAGTACTTC,CASSQLATHEQYF
TRBV3-2,many,-,14,TRBJ2-7,TGTGCCAGCGGGCCTGCAAAGGGGCTCTACGAGCAGTACTTC,CASGPAKGLYEQYF
TRBV4-1,many,-,14,TRBJ2-5,TGCGCCAGCAGCCAAGATCCGGGCCCAGAGACCCAGTACTTC,CASSQDPGPETQYF
TRBV4-3,-,TRBD1,17,TRBJ2-7,TGCGCCAGCAGCCAGGGGACAGGGGTACGGAGGATCGACGAGCAGTACTTC,CASSQGTGVRRIDEQYF
TRBV10-3,-,-,13,TRBJ2-3,TGTGCCATCAGTGAGTCTGTCACAGATACGCAGTATTTT,CAISESVTDTQYF
TRBV4-1,-,-,14,TRBJ1-1,TGCGCCAGCAGCCAAGCTGAGTGGCGCGCTGAAGCTTTCTTT,CASSQAEWRAEAFF
TRBV19,once,TRBD1,13,TRBJ2-7,TGTGCCAGTAGTTTTACAGGGGCCTACGAGCAGTACTTC,CASSFTGAYEQYF
TRBV20-1,-,-,12,TRBJ2-5,TGCAGTGCCCCGCCGGGAGTCGAGACCCAGTACTTC,CSAPPGVETQYF
TRBV5-1,-,-,14,TRBJ1-4,TGCGCCAGCAGCCCGGACACAACTAATGAAAAACTGTTTTTT,CASSPDTTNEKLFF
TRBV6-2/TRBV6-3,-,TRBD2,13,TRBJ2-1,TGTGCCAGCCGGGGGGTCCAGTGGAATGAGCAGTTCTTC,CASRGVQWNEQFF